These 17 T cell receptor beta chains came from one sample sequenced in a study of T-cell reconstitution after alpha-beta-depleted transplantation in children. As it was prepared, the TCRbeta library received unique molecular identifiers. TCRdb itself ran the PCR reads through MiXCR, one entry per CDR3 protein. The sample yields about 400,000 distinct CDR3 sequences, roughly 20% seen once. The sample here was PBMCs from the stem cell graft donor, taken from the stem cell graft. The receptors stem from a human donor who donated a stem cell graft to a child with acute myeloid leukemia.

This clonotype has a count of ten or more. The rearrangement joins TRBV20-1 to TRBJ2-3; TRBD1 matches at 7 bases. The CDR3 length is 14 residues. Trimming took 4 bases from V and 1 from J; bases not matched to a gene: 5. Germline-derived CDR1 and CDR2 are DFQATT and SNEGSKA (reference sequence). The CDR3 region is CSATDRVGTDTQYF. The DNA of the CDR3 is TGCAGTGCTACCGACAGGGTCGGCACAGATACGCAGTATTTT.

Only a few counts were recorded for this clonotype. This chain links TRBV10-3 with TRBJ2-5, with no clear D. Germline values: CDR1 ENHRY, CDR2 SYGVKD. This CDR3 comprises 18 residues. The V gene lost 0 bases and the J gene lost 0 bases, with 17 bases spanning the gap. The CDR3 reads CAISESYGSTAYQETQYF. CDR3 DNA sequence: TGTGCCATCAGTGAGTCTTACGGGTCCACCGCGTACCAAGAGACCCAGTACTTC.

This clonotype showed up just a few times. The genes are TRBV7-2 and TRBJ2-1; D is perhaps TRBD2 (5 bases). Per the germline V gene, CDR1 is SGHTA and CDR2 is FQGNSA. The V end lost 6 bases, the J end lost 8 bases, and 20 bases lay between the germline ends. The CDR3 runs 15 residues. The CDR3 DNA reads TGTGCCAGCAGTTTAAACACCCTGGCCGGGGATGAGCAGTTCTTC. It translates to CASSLNTLAGDEQFF. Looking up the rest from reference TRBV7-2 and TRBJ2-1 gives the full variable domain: GAGVSQSPSNKVTEKGKDVELRCDPISGHTALYWYRQSLGQGLEFLIYFQGNSAPDKSGLPSDRFSAERTGGSVSTLTIQRTQQEDSAVYLCASSLNTLAGDEQFFGPGTRLTVL.

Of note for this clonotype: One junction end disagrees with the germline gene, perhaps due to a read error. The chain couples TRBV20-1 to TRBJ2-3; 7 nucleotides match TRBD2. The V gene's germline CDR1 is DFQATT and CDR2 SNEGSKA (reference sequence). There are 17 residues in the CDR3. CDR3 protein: CCAREAGRDSSTDTQYF. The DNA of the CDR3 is TGCTGTGCTAGAGAAGCAGGGAGGGACTCTAGCACAGATACGCAGTATTTT.

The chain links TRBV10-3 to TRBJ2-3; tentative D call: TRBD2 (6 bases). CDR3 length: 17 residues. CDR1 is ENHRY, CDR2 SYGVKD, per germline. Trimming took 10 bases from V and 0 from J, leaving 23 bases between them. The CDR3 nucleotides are TGTGCCACCACGGGGGAGGTGGCGGGAAGAAGCACAGATACGCAGTATTTT. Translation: CATTGEVAGRSTDTQYF.

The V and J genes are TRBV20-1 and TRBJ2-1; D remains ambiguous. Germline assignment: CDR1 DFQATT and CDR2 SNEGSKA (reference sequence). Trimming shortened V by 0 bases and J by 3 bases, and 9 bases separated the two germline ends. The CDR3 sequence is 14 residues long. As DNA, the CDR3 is TGCAGTGCTAGAGATCGACTTATCTACAATGAGCAGTTCTTC. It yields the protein CSARDRLIYNEQFF.

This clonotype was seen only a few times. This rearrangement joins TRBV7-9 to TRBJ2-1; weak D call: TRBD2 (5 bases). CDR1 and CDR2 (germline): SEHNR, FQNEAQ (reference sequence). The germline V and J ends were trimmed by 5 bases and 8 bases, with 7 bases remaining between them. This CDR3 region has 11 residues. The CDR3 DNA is TGTGCCAGCAGCGAGGGTGATGAGCAGTTCTTC. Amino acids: CASSEGDEQFF.

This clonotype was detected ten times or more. CDR3 amino acids: CSVALGRGEKLFF. CDR3 bases: TGCAGCGTTGCATTGGGGAGAGGCGAAAAACTGTTTTTT. The chain links TRBV29-1 to TRBJ1-4; the D is unclear. This CDR3 has 13 residues. Deletions cut 4 bases from V and 8 bases from J, with 14 bases between. CDR1 SQVTM and CDR2 ANQGSEA come from the germline V gene.

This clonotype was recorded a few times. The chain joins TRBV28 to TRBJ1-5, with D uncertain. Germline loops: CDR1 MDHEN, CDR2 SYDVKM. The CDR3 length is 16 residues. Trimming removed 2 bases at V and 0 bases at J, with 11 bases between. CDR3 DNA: TGTGCCAGCAGTTTAGGAGGCTCAAATAGCAATCAGCCCCAGCATTTT. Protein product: CASSLGGSNSNQPQHF.

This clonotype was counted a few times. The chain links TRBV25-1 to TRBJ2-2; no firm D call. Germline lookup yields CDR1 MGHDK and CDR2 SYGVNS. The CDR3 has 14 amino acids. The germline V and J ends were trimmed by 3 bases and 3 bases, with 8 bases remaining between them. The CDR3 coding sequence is TGTGCCAGCAGTGATAGGGTTCACACCGGGGAGCTGTTTTTT. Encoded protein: CASSDRVHTGELFF.

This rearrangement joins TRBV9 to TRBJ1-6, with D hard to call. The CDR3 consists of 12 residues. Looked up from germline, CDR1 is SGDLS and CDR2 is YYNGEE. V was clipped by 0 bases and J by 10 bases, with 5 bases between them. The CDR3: CASSVANSPLHF. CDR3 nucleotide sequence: TGTGCCAGCAGCGTAGCCAACTCACCCCTCCACTTT.

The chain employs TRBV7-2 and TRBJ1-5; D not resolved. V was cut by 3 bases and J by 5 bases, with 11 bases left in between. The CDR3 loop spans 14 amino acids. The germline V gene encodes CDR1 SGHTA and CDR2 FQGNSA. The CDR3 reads CASSFMSLHQPQHF. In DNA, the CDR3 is TGTGCCAGCAGCTTTATGTCGCTCCATCAGCCCCAGCATTTT.

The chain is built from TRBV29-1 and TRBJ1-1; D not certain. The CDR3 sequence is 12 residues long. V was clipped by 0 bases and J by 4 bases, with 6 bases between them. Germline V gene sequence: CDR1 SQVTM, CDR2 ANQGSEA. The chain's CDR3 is CSVEDLLTEAFF. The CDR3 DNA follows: TGCAGCGTTGAAGATCTCCTCACTGAAGCTTTCTTT.

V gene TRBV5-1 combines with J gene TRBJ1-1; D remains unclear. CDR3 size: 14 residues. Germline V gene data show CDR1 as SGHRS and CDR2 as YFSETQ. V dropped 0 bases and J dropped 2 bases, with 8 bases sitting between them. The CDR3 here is CASSLVGGNTEAFF. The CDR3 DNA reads TGCGCCAGCAGCTTGGTCGGCGGTAACACTGAAGCTTTCTTT.

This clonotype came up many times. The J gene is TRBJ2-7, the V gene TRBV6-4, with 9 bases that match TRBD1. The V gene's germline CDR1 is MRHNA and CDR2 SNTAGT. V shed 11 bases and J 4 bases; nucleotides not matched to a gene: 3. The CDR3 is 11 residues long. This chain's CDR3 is CAAGQGYEQYF. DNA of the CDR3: TGTGCCGCCGGACAGGGGTACGAGCAGTACTTC.

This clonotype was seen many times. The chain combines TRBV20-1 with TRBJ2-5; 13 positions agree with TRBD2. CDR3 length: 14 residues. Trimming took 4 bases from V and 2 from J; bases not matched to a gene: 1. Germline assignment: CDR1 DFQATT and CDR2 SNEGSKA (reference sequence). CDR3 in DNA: TGCAGTGCTAAACTAGCGGGAGGGCAAGAGACCCAGTACTTC. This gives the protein CSAKLAGGQETQYF.

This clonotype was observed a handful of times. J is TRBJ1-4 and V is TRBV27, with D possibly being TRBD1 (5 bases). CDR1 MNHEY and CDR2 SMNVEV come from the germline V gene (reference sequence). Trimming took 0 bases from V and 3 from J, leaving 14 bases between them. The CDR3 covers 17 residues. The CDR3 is CASSLSTPGRANEKLFF. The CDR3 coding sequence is TGTGCCAGCAGTTTATCAACCCCGGGCAGGGCTAATGAAAAACTGTTTTTT.